These 30 T cell receptor beta chains share one sample of origin, sequenced in a study of shared clonotypes between healthy human individuals (dated by TCRdb to the early 2020s). CD8 naive samples consisted of CD45RO-negative cells that were positively selected for CCR7, yielding a CD45RA+CCR7+ population without TemRA cells. Libraries came from the immunoSEQ multiplex PCR assay. TCRdb provides this immuneACCESS table in a form limited to in-frame rearrangements. Some clones are lacking; in checked studies, under half of them reflect an unresolved V gene, and why the rest are absent is not known. In this sample the table shows 550,000 to 600,000 clones, more than 95% of which occur a single time. The top ten clonotypes cover more than 0.3% of the sample. Sequenced: naive CD8+ T cells sorted from blood. Sample cell subset or site, as interpreted from the label and publication: CD45RA+CCR7+. These receptors were obtained from a man aged 25-45 years in good health.

The chain recombines TRBV28 with TRBJ1-5, with a possible D match to TRBD1 (5 bases). Germline values: CDR1 MDHEN, CDR2 SYDVKM. V was clipped by 5 bases and J by 5 bases, with 13 bases between them. CDR3 size: 14 residues. The CDR3 is CASSLWGTDQPQHF. The CDR3 DNA reads as TGTGCCAGCAGTCTGTGGGGGACTGATCAGCCCCAGCATTTT. Variable domain in full (rest from reference TRBV28 and TRBJ1-5): DVKVTQSSRYLVKRTGEKVFLECVQDMDHENMFWYRQDPGLGLRLIYFSYDVKMKEKGDIPEGYSVSREKKERFSLILESASTNQTSMYLCASSLWGTDQPQHFGDGTRLSIL.

V gene TRBV7-2 combines with J gene TRBJ1-2; 8 bases are shared with TRBD1. Looked up from germline, CDR1 is SGHTA and CDR2 is FQGNSA. Trimming at V came to 2 bases and at J to 4 bases, leaving 9 bases not matched to a gene. This CDR3 is built from 16 residues. CDR3 nucleotide sequence: TGTGCCAGCAGCTTATGGGACAGGTCCAATCCCTATGGCTACACCTTC. Encoded protein: CASSLWDRSNPYGYTF. The complete variable domain, with remaining parts taken from reference TRBV7-2 and TRBJ1-2, reads GAGVSQSPSNKVTEKGKDVELRCDPISGHTALYWYRQSLGQGLEFLIYFQGNSAPDKSGLPSDRFSAERTGGSVSTLTIQRTQQEDSAVYLCASSLWDRSNPYGYTFGSGTRLTVV.

CDR3 in amino acids: CASSILDSVNEKLFF. The CDR3 nucleotides read TGTGCCAGCAGCATCCTGGACAGCGTCAATGAAAAACTGTTTTTT. The chain uses TRBV7-9 and TRBJ1-4; possibly TRBD1 for D (6 bases). Trimming took 5 bases from V and 5 from J, leaving 15 bases between them. This CDR3 has 15 residues. Germline V gene sequence: CDR1 SEHNR, CDR2 FQNEAQ (reference sequence).

The rearrangement uses TRBV13 and TRBJ2-3; 9 bases map to TRBD1. Trimming removed 3 bases from V and 5 bases from J; junction bases left unmatched: 6. This CDR3 spans 15 amino acids. Germline CDR1 is PRHDT and CDR2 is FYEKMQ (reference sequence). The CDR3 region is CASSFTGGAEDTQYF. DNA of the CDR3: TGTGCCAGCAGCTTTACAGGGGGCGCAGAAGATACGCAGTATTTT.

This clone was observed a single time. This sample also contains other DNA sequences that code for the same CDR3. The chain employs TRBV29-1 and TRBJ2-2; D remains unclear. The V and J ends lost 4 bases and 1 base respectively, with 4 bases between them. The CDR3 is 12 residues long. CDR1 SQVTM and CDR2 ANQGSEA come from the germline V gene. The CDR3 loop is CSVVGNTGELFF. CDR3 coding DNA: TGCAGCGTTGTGGGGAACACCGGGGAGCTGTTTTTT.

This clone was seen once. The chain uses TRBV30 and TRBJ2-7; D is undetermined. CDR3 length equals 13 residues. Germline lookup yields CDR1 GTSNPN and CDR2 SVGIG (reference sequence). Trimming shortened V by 2 bases and J by 1 base, and 9 bases separated the two germline ends. CDR3 protein: CAWSYDPSYEQYF. As DNA, the CDR3 is TGTGCCTGGAGTTACGACCCTTCCTACGAGCAGTACTTC.

The J gene is TRBJ1-4, the V gene TRBV5-4; no firm D call. The CDR3 totals 16 residues. Germline V lookup: CDR1 SGHNT, CDR2 YYREEE (reference sequence). V lost 4 bases and J lost 3, with 16 bases in between. The CDR3 nucleotides are TGTGCCAGCAGCCGGGATTCCTTCGCAGCTAATGAAAAACTGTTTTTT. This codes for CASSRDSFAANEKLFF.

This clone was seen only once. The chain links TRBV6-1 to TRBJ2-1; D unresolved. The germline gives CDR1 MNHNS, CDR2 SASEGT. The CDR3 spans 14 residues. The V gene lost 4 bases and the J gene lost 3 bases, with 10 bases spanning the gap. This CDR3 reads CASSGQESYNEQFF. The CDR3 nucleotides read TGTGCCAGCAGTGGTCAGGAGAGCTACAATGAGCAGTTCTTC.

The chain is built from TRBV20-1 and TRBJ2-7; D uncertain. The germline CDR1 and CDR2 sequences are DFQATT and SNEGSKA (reference sequence). The V end was cut by 1 base, the J end by 5 bases, with 6 bases between. The CDR3 has 11 residues. For the CDR3, the DNA is TGCAGTGCTAGAGTTGTTGACGAGCAGTACTTC. Protein sequence: CSARVVDEQYF.

This clone showed up just once. This chain links TRBV9 with TRBJ2-1; D is possibly TRBD1 or TRBD2 (6 bases each). V was cut by 6 bases and J by 5 bases, with 24 bases left in between. Germline V gives CDR1 SGDLS, CDR2 YYNGEE. The length of the CDR3 is 17 residues. The CDR3: CASTEGGAITPHNEQFF. The DNA for the CDR3 is TGTGCCAGCACTGAGGGGGGTGCAATTACACCCCACAATGAGCAGTTCTTC.

Points on this clone: Additional DNA sequences in this sample encode the identical CDR3. The chain combines TRBV27 with TRBJ1-5, with 7 bases fitting TRBD1. CDR3 length: 15 residues. Looked up from germline, CDR1 is MNHEY and CDR2 is SMNVEV (reference sequence). Trimming cost V 5 bases and J 0 bases; bases outside gene matches: 4. This CDR3 is CASSPGTDSNQPQHF. CDR3 in DNA: TGTGCCAGCAGTCCCGGGACAGATAGCAATCAGCCCCAGCATTTT.

V and J are TRBV10-2 and TRBJ2-7; tentatively, D is TRBD1 (6 bases). V dropped 6 bases and J dropped 2 bases, with 14 bases sitting between them. CDR3 size: 14 residues. Germline-derived CDR1 and CDR2 are WSHSY and SAAADI. CDR3 protein: CASSFVQGPYEQYF. The CDR3 nucleotides read TGCGCCAGCAGCTTCGTACAGGGACCCTACGAGCAGTACTTC.

The chain is built from TRBV19 and TRBJ2-3; D might be TRBD2 (6 bases). This CDR3 comprises 15 residues. V shed 1 base and J shed 3 bases, with 11 bases lying between them. Germline V lookup: CDR1 LNHDA, CDR2 SQIVND (reference sequence). The CDR3 reads CASSIGKSGTDTQYF. The CDR3 nucleotides read TGTGCCAGTAGTATAGGAAAGAGCGGGACAGATACGCAGTATTTT.

This clone has only a few counts. This chain uses TRBV4-1 with TRBJ1-5; maybe TRBD1 (5 bases). The CDR3 is 14 amino acids. Looked up from germline, CDR1 is MGHRA and CDR2 is YSYEKL. Between the trimmed V and J ends, which lost 2 bases and 5 bases, there was a span of 10 bases. This chain's CDR3 is CASSQTWGDQPQHF. The DNA for the CDR3 is TGCGCCAGCAGCCAAACCTGGGGGGATCAGCCCCAGCATTTT.

The chain uses TRBV11-2 and TRBJ2-7, with unresolved D. The germline CDR1 and CDR2 sequences are SGHAT and FQNNGV. CDR3 size: 13 residues. Trimming left V 5 bases short and J 5 bases short, with 13 bases between. The CDR3 protein is CASSHLDGHEQYF. CDR3 sequence (DNA): TGTGCCAGCAGCCACCTGGACGGTCACGAGCAGTACTTC.

On this clone: This specimen includes other DNA sequences encoding the same CDR3. This chain links TRBV28 with TRBJ2-2, with D unclear. Germline CDR1 and CDR2: MDHEN and SYDVKM. Trimming stripped 3 bases from V and 4 bases from J, with 0 bases between. This CDR3 has 11 amino acids. The CDR3, as DNA: TGTGCCAGCAGTTTCACCGGGGAGCTGTTTTTT. Translation gives CASSFTGELFF.

In nucleotides, the CDR3 is TGTGCCAGTAGTACTAGCGGGAGAGGGGACAATGAGCAGTTCTTC. Translated: CASSTSGRGDNEQFF. The chain employs TRBV19 and TRBJ2-1, with 10 nucleotides matching TRBD2. Losses at the gene ends were 4 bases for V and 5 bases for J; bases not matched to a gene: 5. Germline CDR1 reads LNHDA; CDR2 reads SQIVND (reference sequence). This CDR3 region has 15 residues.

This clone was recorded once. The chain employs TRBV11-2 and TRBJ2-3, with TRBD2 identical over 11 bases. The CDR3 spans 15 residues. V lost 1 base and J lost 5; bases outside the gene matches: 2. Germline lookup yields CDR1 SGHAT and CDR2 FQNNGV. The CDR3 DNA reads as TGTGCCAGCAGCTTAGTAGCGGGAGGGCTAGATACGCAGTATTTT. Its translation is CASSLVAGGLDTQYF.

J is TRBJ1-1 and V is TRBV5-5; no firm D call. Trimming removed 0 bases at V and 4 bases at J, with 7 bases between. The CDR3 totals 13 residues. From germline, CDR1 is SGHKS and CDR2 YYEKEE (reference sequence). The CDR3 loop reads CASSLGTSTEAFF. The CDR3 nucleotides are TGTGCCAGCAGCTTGGGGACGAGCACTGAAGCTTTCTTT.

The CDR3 sequence is CASSLTELVTGELFF. The CDR3 nucleotides read TGTGCCAGCAGCTTAACAGAGTTGGTAACCGGGGAGCTGTTTTTT. The chain employs TRBV7-9 and TRBJ2-2; no clear D gene. CDR1 and CDR2 (germline): SEHNR, FQNEAQ (reference sequence). The V end lost 2 bases, the J end lost 5 bases, and 12 bases lay between the germline ends. The CDR3 length is 15 residues. Using reference TRBV7-9 and TRBJ2-2 for the parts outside the CDR3, the full variable domain is DTGVSQNPRHKITKRGQNVTFRCDPISEHNRLYWYRQTLGQGPEFLTYFQNEAQLEKSRLLSDRFSAERPKGSFSTLEIQRTEQGDSAMYLCASSLTELVTGELFFGEGSRLTVL.

DNA of the CDR3: TGTGCCAGCTCACCGACAGGCGTTGATACGCAGTATTTT. Translated: CASSPTGVDTQYF. The chain is built from TRBV18 and TRBJ2-3; D perhaps matches TRBD1 (6 bases). This CDR3 region has 13 residues. V was clipped by 3 bases and J by 6 bases, with 10 bases between them. In germline, CDR1 is KGHSH, CDR2 LQKENI.

The rearrangement uses TRBV27 and TRBJ1-2; D not certain. The CDR3 loop spans 13 amino acids. The V end was cut by 6 bases, the J end by 2 bases, with 10 bases between. Germline lookup yields CDR1 MNHEY and CDR2 SMNVEV (reference sequence). In DNA, the CDR3 is TGTGCCAGCAGCCCGGGTCTCAACTATGGCTACACCTTC. It codes for CASSPGLNYGYTF.

For the CDR3, the DNA is TGTGCCAGCAGCTTATACGGACTAGCGGGAGGGCCGGTCTCCTACGAGCAGTACTTC. Amino acids: CASSLYGLAGGPVSYEQYF. The chain carries TRBV11-2 and TRBJ2-7, with TRBD2 matching over 15 bases. Trimming at V came to 2 bases and at J to 0 bases, leaving 8 bases not matched to a gene. The CDR3 has 19 residues. CDR1 is SGHAT and CDR2 is FQNNGV in the germline V gene.

The rearrangement joins TRBV10-2 to TRBJ2-7; TRBD2 aligns across 9 bases. The germline gives CDR1 WSHSY, CDR2 SAAADI. CDR3 length: 14 amino acids. V dropped 2 bases and J dropped 1; count of bases not matched to a gene: 0. Here the CDR3 reads CASSEGLASYEQYF. CDR3 nucleotide sequence: TGCGCCAGCAGTGAGGGACTAGCGTCCTACGAGCAGTACTTC.

The CDR3 spells CSVEATSGANTGELFF. CDR3 bases: TGCAGCGTTGAAGCGACTAGCGGAGCGAACACCGGGGAGCTGTTTTTT. V usage is TRBV29-1 and J usage is TRBJ2-2; 9 nucleotides agree with TRBD2. The germline CDR1 and CDR2 sequences are SQVTM and ANQGSEA. V shed 1 base and J 0 bases; nucleotides not matched to a gene: 3. The CDR3 is 16 amino acids.

The CDR3 bases are TGTGCCAGCAGCTCACAGGGAGACACTGAAGCTTTCTTT. Encoded protein: CASSSQGDTEAFF. This chain connects TRBV7-9 to TRBJ1-1, with D possibly matching TRBD1 (6 bases). The CDR3 is 13 amino acids. Germline V gives CDR1 SEHNR, CDR2 FQNEAQ (reference sequence). The V end was cut by 4 bases, the J end by 3 bases, with 9 bases between.

In nucleotides, the CDR3 is TGTGCCATCAGTGAGTCTGGGACACACGAGCAGTACTTC. Translated, it gives CAISESGTHEQYF. The rearrangement links TRBV10-3 to TRBJ2-7; tentative D call: TRBD1 (6 bases). This CDR3 comprises 13 residues. Per germline, CDR1 ENHRY and CDR2 SYGVKD. Trimming left V 0 bases short and J 5 bases short, with 8 bases between.

J is TRBJ1-1 and V is TRBV29-1, with TRBD1 matching over 12 bases. CDR3 length: 14 amino acids. CDR1 and CDR2 (germline): SQVTM, ANQGSEA. With V trimmed by 6 bases and J by 1 base, 3 bases remained unmatched. CDR3 in DNA: TGCAGCGTGGGACAGGGGGCGCGGAACACTGAAGCTTTCTTT. Protein sequence: CSVGQGARNTEAFF.

This clone has a single count. The chain recombines TRBV28 with TRBJ2-7; D is unclear. The CDR3 has 14 amino acids. With 2 bases removed from V and 3 bases from J, the gap between germline ends came to 11 bases. Looked up from germline, CDR1 is MDHEN and CDR2 is SYDVKM. The CDR3: CASSLRSRDYEQYF. For the CDR3, the DNA is TGTGCCAGCAGTTTAAGGTCCAGAGACTACGAGCAGTACTTC.

The rearrangement uses TRBV7-9 and TRBJ2-7; D may correspond to TRBD1 or TRBD2 (5 bases each). The CDR3 spans 16 residues. V gave up 3 bases and J gave up 0 bases, with 15 bases separating them. Germline V gives CDR1 SEHNR, CDR2 FQNEAQ (reference sequence). CDR3: CASSFGAESYSYEQYF. The CDR3 coding sequence is TGTGCCAGCAGCTTCGGGGCAGAATCGTACTCCTACGAGCAGTACTTC.